The rows below give T cell receptor beta chains drawn from one sample of a study of T cell changes during pregnancy in multiple sclerosis. The assay was immunoSEQ multiplex PCR, and TCRdb's table has in-frame clones only and misses some. The sample holds 20,000 to 25,000 clones, about 90% seen once. This specimen was CD4+ T cells from peripheral blood mononuclear cells, taken in the third trimester of pregnancy. These receptors were obtained from a female donor in good health, enrolled as a control in a pregnancy study. Each CDR3 is given with its conserved first and last residue. The D gene is left open where the match is weak. Part of the rows lack a size; the others show once, few, many or a class for expanded clones.

CDR3 length	V gene	J gene	clone size	D gene	CDR3 DNA	CDR3 protein
15	TRBV2	TRBJ1-6	-	-	TGTGCCAGCACCGCACGGGGGTCCTATAATTCACCCCTCCACTTT	CASTARGSYNSPLHF
14	TRBV19	TRBJ2-3	-	TRBD2	TGTGCCAGTAGTATTCCGGGAGGCGCAGATACGCAGTATTTT	CASSIPGGADTQYF
11	TRBV30	TRBJ2-5	-	-	TGTGCCTGGACAGGTCGAGAGACCCAGTACTTC	CAWTGRETQYF
16	TRBV10-3	TRBJ2-2	-	TRBD2	TGTGCCATCAGTGAGACGGGGGGGCCGAACACCGGGGAGCTGTTTTTT	CAISETGGPNTGELFF
15	TRBV2	TRBJ1-4	-	TRBD1	TGTGCCAGCAGACCCGACAGGGGTTGGGATGAAAAACTGTTTTTT	CASRPDRGWDEKLFF
14	TRBV5-1	TRBJ1-2	-	TRBD1	TGCGCCAGCAGCGACTCAGGGGGTCGGTATGGCTACACCTTC	CASSDSGGRYGYTF
15	TRBV28	TRBJ2-7	-	-	TGTGCCAGCAGTTTAGTGGTAGCGGCCTCCTACGAGCAGTACTTC	CASSLVVAASYEQYF
14	TRBV30	TRBJ1-1	-	-	TGTGCCTGGAGTGTACGTGGCACCCCACCTGAAGCTTTCTTT	CAWSVRGTPPEAFF
19	TRBV9	TRBJ1-4	once	TRBD1	TGTGCCAGCAGCGCCACGTTCGGACAGGGGACCGCAACTAATGAAAAACTGTTTTTT	CASSATFGQGTATNEKLFF
19	TRBV9	TRBJ2-1	-	TRBD2	TGTGCCAGCAGCGTACACCCCGGGACTAGCGGGAGCTCCTACAATGAGCAGTTCTTC	CASSVHPGTSGSSYNEQFF
12	TRBV6-5	TRBJ2-1	-	TRBD2	TGTGCCAGCCGGGAGGATAACTATGAGCAGTTCTTC	CASREDNYEQFF
13	TRBV15	TRBJ2-1	-	TRBD2	TGTGCCACCAGCAGAGATCTAGCGGGTGAGCAGTTCTTC	CATSRDLAGEQFF
14	TRBV18	TRBJ1-5	-	-	TGTGCCAGCTCGCCCGGACTGGAAAACCAGCCCCAGCATTTT	CASSPGLENQPQHF
19	TRBV5-1	TRBJ1-1	-	TRBD1	TGCGCCAGCAGCCCTGGTAGGGGCGGGGACAGTTACATGAACACTGAAGCTTTCTTT	CASSPGRGGDSYMNTEAFF
19	TRBV27	TRBJ1-5	few	TRBD1	TGTGCCAGCAGTTTCGAGGGGACCGAGACAGGGCGCGGAAATCAGCCCCAGCATTTT	CASSFEGTETGRGNQPQHF
17	TRBV25-1	TRBJ2-7	once	TRBD1	TGTGCCAGCAGTGGCCAATCTAATAGGACAGGAACCTACGAGCAGTACTTC	CASSGQSNRTGTYEQYF
16	TRBV6-5	TRBJ2-2	-	-	TGTGCCAGCAGTTACTCGAGGAGGGCCGGCACCGGGGAGCTGTTTTTT	CASSYSRRAGTGELFF
17	TRBV5-1	TRBJ2-2	-	TRBD1	TGCGCCAGCAGCTCATCGACAGGGGGCCGAGGCACCGGGGAGCTGTTTTTT	CASSSSTGGRGTGELFF
17	TRBV4-1	TRBJ2-7	-	-	TGCGCCAGCAGCCAAGGCGAGGCGGGGCATATCTCCTACGAGCAGTACTTC	CASSQGEAGHISYEQYF
14	TRBV6-1	TRBJ2-7	-	TRBD2	TGTGCCAGCAGTAACGGACTAGCGACCTACGAGCAGTACTTC	CASSNGLATYEQYF
15	TRBV6-5	TRBJ2-2	once	-	TGTGCCAGCAGTTACCCGACTAGTGGTACCGGGGAGCTGTTTTTT	CASSYPTSGTGELFF
14	TRBV6-5	TRBJ1-5	-	TRBD1	TGTGCCAGCAGAAGACAGGGGACGAATCAGCCCCAGCATTTT	CASRRQGTNQPQHF
16	TRBV6-5	TRBJ2-7	-	TRBD1	TGTGCCAGCAGTTACTCGTCCGGACAGGCTCCCTACGAGCAGTACTTC	CASSYSSGQAPYEQYF
15	TRBV19	TRBJ1-2	-	-	TGTGCCAGTACTTATACAGGGCCCCTTAACTATGGCTACACCTTC	CASTYTGPLNYGYTF
15	TRBV11-2	TRBJ2-5	-	TRBD2	TGTGCCAGCAGCTCCTCTAGCGGGAGAAGGGAGACCCAGTACTTC	CASSSSSGRRETQYF
16	TRBV5-1	TRBJ2-1	-	TRBD2	TGCGCCAGTTCTAAAATCGGGGGGAGAACCTACAATGAGCAGTTCTTC	CASSKIGGRTYNEQFF
14	TRBV27	TRBJ2-7	once	TRBD2	TGTGCCAGCAGTTTAAGCGGGGGACCACCGGAGCAGTACTTC	CASSLSGGPPEQYF
16	TRBV6-5	TRBJ2-3	-	TRBD2	TGTGCCAGCAGTTACGCCCTAGCGGGGGTGGGAGATACGCAGTATTTT	CASSYALAGVGDTQYF
13	TRBV19	TRBJ1-1	once	TRBD1	TGTGCCAGTAGGACAGGGGGGGGCACTGAAGCTTTCTTT	CASRTGGGTEAFF
13	TRBV14	TRBJ2-7	-	TRBD2	TGTGCCAGCAGCCACGGGACTATGACCGAGCAGTACTTC	CASSHGTMTEQYF
18	TRBV4-3	TRBJ2-1	-	-	TGCGCCAGCAGCCAAGATCTTCAAGGGGGGGTCTCCTACAATGAGCAGTTCTTC	CASSQDLQGGVSYNEQFF
18	TRBV13	TRBJ2-3	-	-	TGTGCCAGCACTTCCTCCGGGGTAGGGCCCCCAAGCACAGATACGCAGTATTTT	CASTSSGVGPPSTDTQYF
15	TRBV7-3	TRBJ2-3	-	TRBD2	TGTGCCAGCAGCTTTGCGGGGGGGGCCTCAGATACGCAGTATTTT	CASSFAGGASDTQYF
15	TRBV7-3	TRBJ2-2	-	-	TGTGCCAGCAGCTTAAATCGAGGGGGTGCCGGGGAGCTGTTTTTT	CASSLNRGGAGELFF
14	TRBV10-3	TRBJ2-2	-	TRBD1	TGTGCCATCAGAGGACAGGGGAACACCGGGGAGCTGTTTTTT	CAIRGQGNTGELFF
16	TRBV6-6	TRBJ1-2	-	TRBD1	TGTGCCAGCAGCCGACTTGGACAGGGGGGAGTGGGTGGCTACACCTTC	CASSRLGQGGVGGYTF
17	TRBV19	TRBJ2-1	-	-	TGTGCCAGTACCCTCAAGTGGGGCGGCCAGGGCCACAATGAGCAGTTCTTC	CASTLKWGGQGHNEQFF
15	TRBV11-2	TRBJ1-2	-	-	TGTGCCAGCAGCTTGACCTCAGGGGAAATCTATGGCTACACCTTC	CASSLTSGEIYGYTF
17	TRBV7-9	TRBJ2-7	-	TRBD1	TGTGCCAGCAGCTTTATGGTAGGGGACAGGGGCTCCTACGAGCAGTACTTC	CASSFMVGDRGSYEQYF
17	TRBV5-1	TRBJ1-1	-	-	TGCGCCAGCAGCTTGACTCCAGGATTCGGTCGAAACACTGAAGCTTTCTTT	CASSLTPGFGRNTEAFF
15	TRBV28	TRBJ1-6	-	TRBD1	TGTGCCAGCAGTGGGAGGGACAGGGTCAATTCACCCCTCCACTTT	CASSGRDRVNSPLHF
15	TRBV29-1	TRBJ2-1	-	TRBD1	TGCAGCGTTGTTGCTCGAGGACAGGGTTTCGATGAGCAGTTCTTC	CSVVARGQGFDEQFF
15	TRBV7-8	TRBJ1-2	-	TRBD1	TGTGCCAGCAGTTTCAGACAGGGGGATAACTATGGCTACACCTTC	CASSFRQGDNYGYTF
12	TRBV27	TRBJ2-5	-	-	TGTGCCAGCAGTCACCCGGGGGAGACCCAGTACTTC	CASSHPGETQYF
17	TRBV28	TRBJ2-1	-	TRBD1	TGTGCCAGCAGTTTATACTGGGGGACAGGGCCCCTCGATGAGCAGTTCTTC	CASSLYWGTGPLDEQFF
12	TRBV5-5	TRBJ1-2	-	-	TGTGCCAGCAGCAAGACAGCAGATGGCTACACCTTC	CASSKTADGYTF
16	TRBV5-6	TRBJ2-7	-	TRBD1	TGTGCCAGCAGTTTTAGGTCGGTGGGACAGGGCTACGAGCAGTACTTC	CASSFRSVGQGYEQYF
14	TRBV6-5	TRBJ2-3	-	-	TGTGCCAGCAGTTCTCCGGCGGGCACAGATACGCAGTATTTT	CASSSPAGTDTQYF
15	TRBV11-1	TRBJ1-2	-	TRBD1	TGTGCCAGCAGCTTAACCGGACAGGGAGGGTCTGGCTACACCTTC	CASSLTGQGGSGYTF
13	TRBV2	TRBJ1-3	once	-	TGTGCCAGGTCCGTCTCCTCTGGAAACACCATATATTTT	CARSVSSGNTIYF
13	TRBV10-3	TRBJ1-3	-	-	TGTGCCATCAGTGGCGGACAAGGAAACACCATATATTTT	CAISGGQGNTIYF
17	TRBV18	TRBJ1-1	-	TRBD1	TGTGCCAGCTCACGGGCAGGGGGATTCGGCATGAACACTGAAGCTTTCTTT	CASSRAGGFGMNTEAFF
13	TRBV27	TRBJ1-2	-	-	TGTGCCAGCAGAGCACAGGCTTACTATGGCTACACCTTC	CASRAQAYYGYTF
12	TRBV5-4	TRBJ2-7	-	-	TGTGCCAGCAGCCTTCCTCCTCGGGAGCAGTACTTC	CASSLPPREQYF
15	TRBV2	TRBJ2-7	-	TRBD1	TGTGCCAGCAGTGAAGCGGCAGGGGGTTCCTACGAGCAGTACTTC	CASSEAAGGSYEQYF
13	TRBV9	TRBJ1-1	-	-	TGTGCCAGCAGCGTAGCAGCGGGGACTGAAGCTTTCTTT	CASSVAAGTEAFF
18	TRBV28	TRBJ1-1	-	-	TGTGCCAGCGGCATCCAGGGGTATAAGGGAGAGAGGGACACTGAAGCTTTCTTT	CASGIQGYKGERDTEAFF